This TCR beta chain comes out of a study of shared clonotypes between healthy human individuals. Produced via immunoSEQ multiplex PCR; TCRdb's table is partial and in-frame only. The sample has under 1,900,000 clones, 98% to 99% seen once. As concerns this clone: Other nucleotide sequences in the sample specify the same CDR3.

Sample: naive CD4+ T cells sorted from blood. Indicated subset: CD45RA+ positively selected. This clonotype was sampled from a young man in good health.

The CDR3, as DNA: TGTGCCAGCAGTTTAAACACCGGGGAGCTGTTTTTT. Translated: CASSLNTGELFF. The genes are TRBV27 and TRBJ2-2; D is unclear. Per the germline V gene, CDR1 is MNHEY and CDR2 is SMNVEV (reference sequence). V was pared by 2 bases and J by 2 bases, with 0 bases between. The CDR3 extends over 12 amino acids.